The rows below give T cell receptor beta chains drawn from one sample of a study of T cell changes during pregnancy in multiple sclerosis. The table came from immunoSEQ multiplex PCR; TCRdb's copy has only in-frame clones and leaves some out. This sample has about 50,000 clones; about 93% occur once, and the top ten carry 0.55% to 0.65%. This specimen consisted of CD4+ T cells from peripheral blood mononuclear cells, obtained after pregnancy. The receptors derive from a female donor in good health, enrolled as a control in a pregnancy study. Each CDR3 is given with its conserved first and last residue. The order of the fields is J gene, V gene, CDR3 protein.

TRBJ2-1,TRBV19,CASSGTSGLRNEQFF
TRBJ1-2,TRBV5-1,CASSLTGRNYGYTF
TRBJ2-7,TRBV11-2,CASSLDRPDSAYEQYF
TRBJ2-7,TRBV28,CASSSPGTGNHEQYF
TRBJ1-6,TRBV15,CATSRDRQAKNSPLHF
TRBJ2-1,TRBV27,CASSFSGSLPYNEQFF
TRBJ1-1,TRBV5-4,CASSSPGQQNTEAFF
TRBJ1-2,TRBV13,CASSLGSGQGAYGYTF
TRBJ2-4,TRBV19,CASSTQRRENIQYF
TRBJ1-2,TRBV28,CASSTGQGMKGYTF
TRBJ2-3,TRBV7-2,CASSLAGSGGDTQYF
TRBJ2-1,TRBV10-3,CAISGTSGGDPVSNEQFF
TRBJ2-7,TRBV28,CASGTFYEQYF
TRBJ1-5,TRBV7-2,CASSLGEHSNQPQHF